These 22 T cell receptor beta chains came from one sample sequenced in a study of identical twins. TCRdb recomputed calls from the 5' RACE reads with MiXCR, one row per CDR3 protein. Here the sample spans 260,000 or so distinct CDR3 sequences, approximately 6.8% being singletons. This sample was also put to use in a study of yellow fever vaccine responses in identical twins.

Sequences were obtained from CD8+ T cells sorted from blood. The origin of the receptors is a woman aged 18 to 35 in good health.

This clonotype was counted many times. V usage is TRBV2 and J usage is TRBJ2-1; 9 bases map to TRBD1. CDR3 length: 19 amino acids. Trimming cost V 3 bases and J 0 bases; bases outside gene matches: 12. Germline V lookup: CDR1 SNHLY, CDR2 FYNNEI. The CDR3 is CASSDEGQGPLGSYNEQFF. As DNA, the CDR3 is TGTGCCAGCAGTGATGAAGGACAGGGGCCCCTCGGCTCCTACAATGAGCAGTTCTTC.

This clonotype was counted many times. The chain combines TRBV5-8 with TRBJ2-1; no clear D. V was shortened by 2 bases and J by 5 bases, with 5 bases between the two germline ends. This CDR3 has 12 residues. Germline V CDR1 and CDR2: SGHTS, YDEGEE. CDR3 sequence: CASSFNDNEQFF. The CDR3 DNA sequence: TGTGCCAGCAGCTTCAACGACAATGAGCAGTTCTTC. The full variable domain, rest sourced from reference TRBV5-8 and TRBJ2-1, is EAGVTQSPTHLIKTRGQQATLRCSPISGHTSVYWYQQALGLGLQFLLWYDEGEERNRGNFPPRFSGRQFPNYSSELNVNALELEDSALYLCASSFNDNEQFFGPGTRLTVL.

This chain uses TRBV28 with TRBJ2-5; D call uncertain. From germline, CDR1 is MDHEN and CDR2 SYDVKM. V lost 2 bases, J lost 2 bases, and 9 bases lay in between. The CDR3 spans 14 residues. CDR3 sequence (DNA): TGTGCCAGCAGTTTACTCCCAGTACAAGAGACCCAGTACTTC. As protein: CASSLLPVQETQYF.

V gene TRBV28 combines with J gene TRBJ1-1; D remains unclear. Looked up from germline, CDR1 is MDHEN and CDR2 is SYDVKM. V was clipped by 5 bases and J by 4 bases, with 14 bases between them. This CDR3 is 14 amino acids long. The CDR3 bases are TGTGCCAGCAGTCATCCTTTCGAGGGCACTGAAGCTTTCTTT. This translates into CASSHPFEGTEAFF. The entire variable domain, with the rest obtained from reference TRBV28 and TRBJ1-1, is as follows: DVKVTQSSRYLVKRTGEKVFLECVQDMDHENMFWYRQDPGLGLRLIYFSYDVKMKEKGDIPEGYSVSREKKERFSLILESASTNQTSMYLCASSHPFEGTEAFFGQGTRLTVV.

This clonotype appeared many times. The V call is TRBV7-9, the J call TRBJ2-5; 9 positions match TRBD2. Germline CDR1 is SEHNR and CDR2 is FQNEAQ (reference sequence). Germline trimming cut 5 bases from V and 2 bases from J; bases unmatched to any gene: 6. The CDR3 totals 15 residues. This chain's CDR3 is CASSPRLAEQETQYF. Written as DNA, the CDR3 is TGTGCCAGCAGCCCTAGACTAGCGGAGCAAGAGACCCAGTACTTC.

This clonotype has more than one count but fewer than ten. DNA for the CDR3: TGCAGCGTTGATTTCACAGGTCAGGGCACTGAAGCTTTCTTT. Translated: CSVDFTGQGTEAFF. The chain recombines TRBV29-1 with TRBJ1-1; tentatively, D is TRBD1 (5 bases). V lost 3 bases, J lost 4 bases, and 15 bases lay in between. This CDR3 comprises 14 residues. Germline CDR1 and CDR2: SQVTM and ANQGSEA.

This clonotype was seen only a few times. The V gene is TRBV5-1, the J gene TRBJ2-3; 8 bases fit TRBD2. Germline CDR1 reads SGHRS; CDR2 reads YFSETQ. This CDR3 spans 16 amino acids. Trimming took 6 bases from V and 2 from J; bases not matched to a gene: 11. The CDR3 nucleotides read TGCGCCAGCAACCCAGGGACTAGGGTAGTCACAGATACGCAGTATTTT. This sequence encodes CASNPGTRVVTDTQYF.

This clonotype showed up many times. This chain joins TRBV9 and TRBJ2-1; TRBD2 matches 7 bases. Trimming at V came to 0 bases and at J to 4 bases, leaving 7 bases not matched to a gene. Germline values: CDR1 SGDLS, CDR2 YYNGEE. The CDR3 has 16 residues. This CDR3 reads CASSVDTGGLYNEQFF. CDR3 nucleotides: TGTGCCAGCAGCGTAGACACGGGAGGCCTTTACAATGAGCAGTTCTTC.

This clonotype has more than one count but fewer than ten. The chain joins TRBV15 to TRBJ2-2; D is undetermined. Germline V gives CDR1 LNHNV, CDR2 YYDKDF (reference sequence). Trimming removed 1 base at V and 4 bases at J, with 7 bases between. The CDR3 is made up of 14 amino acids. CDR3 region: CATSRGLSTGELFF. CDR3 DNA sequence: TGTGCCACCAGCAGAGGGTTGAGCACCGGGGAGCTGTTTTTT.

This clonotype was seen ten or more times. CDR3: CASSHPRQPNYGYTF. The DNA for the CDR3 is TGTGCCAGCAGCCATCCCCGACAACCTAACTATGGCTACACCTTC. The rearrangement uses TRBV12-3 or TRBV12-4 and TRBJ1-2; D is undetermined. CDR3 length: 15 residues. The V gene lost 6 bases and the J gene lost 0 bases, with 14 bases spanning the gap.

This chain uses TRBV3-1 with TRBJ2-2, with D unresolved. V lost 0 bases, J lost 4 bases, and 6 bases lay in between. The CDR3 extends over 14 amino acids. Germline CDR1 and CDR2: LGHDT and YNNKEL (reference sequence). The CDR3 loop is CASSQDFRTGELFF. In DNA, the CDR3 is TGTGCCAGCAGCCAAGATTTCCGCACCGGGGAGCTGTTTTTT.

This clonotype was recorded a few times. The chain uses TRBV10-3 and TRBJ2-7; weak D call: TRBD2 (6 bases). With 5 bases removed from V and 0 bases from J, the gap between germline ends came to 20 bases. The CDR3 covers 17 residues. The germline gives CDR1 ENHRY, CDR2 SYGVKD. CDR3 loop: CAISPTGGGTFSYEQYF. CDR3 coding DNA: TGTGCCATCAGTCCTACCGGTGGGGGGACCTTCTCCTACGAGCAGTACTTC.

This clonotype was detected ten times or more. The chain links TRBV27 to TRBJ2-1; 8 bases are shared with TRBD1. Germline V lookup: CDR1 MNHEY, CDR2 SMNVEV (reference sequence). This CDR3 region has 15 residues. The V segment lost 6 bases and the J segment 0 bases; nucleotides outside the gene matches: 4. In DNA, the CDR3 is TGTGCCAGCAGCCCAGGGGGCTACTCCTACAATGAGCAGTTCTTC. Translation gives CASSPGGYSYNEQFF.

The chain is built from TRBV3-1 and TRBJ1-1; D may be TRBD1 (6 bases). From germline, CDR1 is LGHDT and CDR2 YNNKEL (reference sequence). V lost 4 bases and J lost 1, with 16 bases in between. CDR3 length: 16 residues. The CDR3 region is CASSPPREGGNTEAFF. The CDR3 DNA follows: TGTGCCAGCAGCCCTCCCCGGGAGGGGGGGAACACTGAAGCTTTCTTT.

This clonotype was picked up a small number of times. The chain combines TRBV28 with TRBJ1-5, with 7 bases matching TRBD1. CDR1 is MDHEN and CDR2 is SYDVKM in the germline V gene. The CDR3 contains 15 residues. After removal of 5 bases from V and 0 bases from J, the junction contained 4 bases not matched to a gene. This CDR3 is CASSRGGPSNQPQHF. In nucleotides, the CDR3 is TGTGCCAGCAGTCGAGGGGGCCCTAGCAATCAGCCCCAGCATTTT.

To note about this clonotype: A read error may explain this, as a much larger clone is one base away. The chain couples TRBV29-1 to TRBJ2-7, with TRBD1 identical over 9 bases. Germline V gene data show CDR1 as SQVTM and CDR2 as ANQGSEA. With V trimmed by 1 base and J by 0 bases, 4 bases remained unmatched. The CDR3 has 15 amino acids. CDR3 DNA sequence: TGCAGCGTTGAAGGGCGGGGACAGGGCTCCTACGAGCAGTACTTC. Translating gives CSVEGRGQGSYEQYF.

The chain combines TRBV27 with TRBJ2-2, with TRBD1 matching 8 bases. V lost 5 bases, J lost 2 bases, and 7 bases stayed unmatched. Looked up from germline, CDR1 is MNHEY and CDR2 is SMNVEV (reference sequence). The CDR3 sequence is 16 residues long. This CDR3 reads CASSHRDRPNTGELFF. For the CDR3, the DNA is TGTGCCAGCAGTCACCGGGACAGGCCCAACACCGGGGAGCTGTTTTTT.

This clonotype was observed at least ten times. The CDR3 protein is CSARGRFFTTNEKLFF. The DNA of the CDR3 is TGCAGTGCTAGAGGCAGGTTTTTCACAACTAATGAAAAACTGTTTTTT. V is TRBV20-1 and J is TRBJ1-4; no reliable D call. This CDR3 is built from 16 residues. V lost 1 base to trimming and J lost 0 bases, with 12 bases between them. Germline V CDR1 and CDR2: DFQATT, SNEGSKA (reference sequence).

This clonotype was picked up a small number of times. The CDR3 DNA sequence: TGTGCCAGCAGCTTGGAAGGTTCGGTAGATACGCAGTATTTT. Translating it yields CASSLEGSVDTQYF. The chain employs TRBV5-6 and TRBJ2-3; D uncertain. Trimming shortened V by 0 bases and J by 5 bases, and 10 bases separated the two germline ends. The CDR3 is made up of 14 amino acids. CDR1 and CDR2 from the germline V gene are SGHDT and YYEEEE.

This clonotype was recorded at least ten times. The gene calls are TRBV12-3 or TRBV12-4 and TRBJ2-1; 8 positions match TRBD2. There are 15 residues in the CDR3. Losses at the gene ends were 3 bases for V and 9 bases for J; bases not matched to a gene: 10. CDR3: CASSFLGPREGEQFF. DNA of the CDR3: TGTGCCAGCAGTTTCCTGGGGCCTCGGGAGGGTGAGCAGTTCTTC.

In regard to this clonotype: The junction does not match germline at one end; this may be a read error. The genes are TRBV20-1 and TRBJ2-1, with no clear D. The CDR3 contains 13 residues. Germline V gene lookup returns CDR1 DFQATT and CDR2 SNEGSKA (reference sequence). DNA for the CDR3: TGCAGCGCTAAGGCACGAGAGCAGAATGAGCAGTTCTTC. Residues: CSAKAREQNEQFF.

This clonotype appeared many times. The chain links TRBV12-3 or TRBV12-4 to TRBJ2-1; D is uncertain. The CDR3 is 13 residues long. Between the trimmed V and J ends, which lost 3 bases and 4 bases, there was a span of 7 bases. CDR3 loop: CASSFASYNEQFF. In nucleotides, the CDR3 is TGTGCCAGCAGTTTTGCGAGTTACAATGAGCAGTTCTTC.